This is a list of T cell receptor beta chains from one sample in a study of ipilimumab plus nivolumab after autologous stem cell transplantation. Profiling relied on immunoSEQ multiplex PCR, and the TCRdb table lists in-frame clones only, not all of them. Of roughly 45,000 clones listed, more than 70% are singletons. Specimen: PBMCs, collected in a trial of ipilimumab plus nivolumab as post-transplant consolidation. The receptor set was obtained from a male donor with multiple myeloma. Each CDR3 is given with its conserved first and last residue. D genes are given only for firm matches. Clone sizes are given selectively: once, few, many, or a class where the clone is expanded.

13	TRBJ1-2	TRBV6-5	NA	NA	TGTGCCAGCAGTTACTCGACAGGCTATGGCTACACCTTC	CASSYSTGYGYTF
17	TRBJ2-2	TRBV10-2	NA	TRBD1	TGCGCCAGCAGCGAACGTTGGGACAGGGTGAACACCGGGGAGCTGTTTTTT	CASSERWDRVNTGELFF
16	TRBJ1-6	TRBV4-3	NA	TRBD1	TGCGCCAGCAGCCAAGAACCGGGACAGGGAACTTCACCCCTCCACTTT	CASSQEPGQGTSPLHF
12	TRBJ2-7	TRBV12-5	NA	NA	TGTGCTAGTGGTTTGCTGGGGTACGAGCAGTACTTC	CASGLLGYEQYF
13	TRBJ1-2	TRBV30	NA	NA	TGTGCCTGGAGTCCTGACCGCTCTTATGGCTACACCTTC	CAWSPDRSYGYTF
13	TRBJ1-1	TRBV5-1	NA	NA	TGCGCCAGCAGCCCGAGTTCGGGCATCGGCGCTTTCTTT	CASSPSSGIGAFF
14	TRBJ2-1	TRBV7-9	NA	TRBD2	TGTGCCAGCGCCCGCGGGGGGGATTACAATGAGCAGTTCTTC	CASARGGDYNEQFF
17	TRBJ2-5	TRBV5-4	NA	NA	TGTGCCAGCAGCCCGGGGGTGGTGGACAGGATGGAAGAGACCCAGTACTTC	CASSPGVVDRMEETQYF
14	TRBJ2-7	TRBV7-2	NA	TRBD1	TGTGCCAGCAGCACCCCGGACAGGAATACTGAGCAGTACTTC	CASSTPDRNTEQYF
13	TRBJ2-7	TRBV27	NA	TRBD2	TGTGCCAGCACCACGGGGGGATCCCACGAGCAGTACTTC	CASTTGGSHEQYF
15	TRBJ2-7	TRBV10-3	NA	NA	TGTGCCATCAGGCCCCTTGGGGCGGACTCCTACGAGCAGTACTTC	CAIRPLGADSYEQYF
14	TRBJ2-7	TRBV30	NA	NA	TGTGCCTGGAACCCAGGGGCGTTGACCTACGAGCAGTACTTC	CAWNPGALTYEQYF
15	TRBJ1-2	TRBV5-4	NA	TRBD1	TGTGCCAGCAGCTTTCAGGGGGCTCGGGGCTATGGCTACACCTTC	CASSFQGARGYGYTF
11	TRBJ1-4	TRBV27	once	NA	TGTGCCAGCAGTTTGCGGGGAGAACTGTTTTTT	CASSLRGELFF
17	TRBJ2-3	TRBV5-1	few	TRBD2	TGCGCCAGCAGCTCGCCCTCGGGAGCGGGGGTACCAGATACGCAGTATTTT	CASSSPSGAGVPDTQYF
15	TRBJ2-1	TRBV11-2	NA	NA	TGTGCCAGCAGCTTAGATTGGGGGTCCTACAATGAGCAGTTCTTC	CASSLDWGSYNEQFF
15	TRBJ2-7	TRBV19	NA	NA	TGTGCCAGTAGCCACACGGGGGACCGCGCTCGGGAGCAGTACTTC	CASSHTGDRAREQYF
16	TRBJ2-2	TRBV18	NA	NA	TGTGCCAGCTCACCCAATCAGCCGTCGGACCCCGGGGAGCTGTTTTTT	CASSPNQPSDPGELFF
15	TRBJ2-7	TRBV5-1	once	TRBD1	TGCGCCAGCAGTTTCATAACAGGGGGTACCTACGAGCAGTACTTC	CASSFITGGTYEQYF
16	TRBJ2-1	TRBV9	once	NA	TGTGCCAGCAGCGTAGGAGGCCAGTCCCACTACAATGAGCAGTTCTTC	CASSVGGQSHYNEQFF
12	TRBJ1-1	TRBV7-9	NA	NA	TGTGCCAGCAGCTTAGGGTCGACTGAAGCTTTCTTT	CASSLGSTEAFF
16	TRBJ1-2	TRBV4-1	NA	NA	TGCGCCAGCAGCCCCGTAGGAGGAACGATCAGGTATGGCTACACCTTC	CASSPVGGTIRYGYTF
12	TRBJ1-1	TRBV11-2	NA	NA	TGTGCCAGCAGCTTAGAGATCAGTGAAGCTTTCTTT	CASSLEISEAFF